This entry concerns a single T cell receptor (beta chain). What it binds is not known. It was CD45RO-negative cells, positively selected for CCR7, that made up naive CD8 cells, with terminally differentiated effector memory CD45RA+ cells excluded. This sample is drawn from a study of shared clonotypes between healthy human individuals. Points from the study as a whole: Estimated clonotype richness was generally higher in naive than memory subsets. Some clonotypes were shared by all four sorted-subset donors, while others were not shared. The non-shared ones had lower generation probabilities than the shared ones.

Replicate sorted-subset PCRs were loaded with around 0.2 ug DNA, 30,000 to 35,000 T cell genomes. The repertoire was sequenced with immunoSEQ multiplex PCR; TCRdb's copy has only in-frame clones and lacks some. The data show fewer than 1 million clones, 90% to 98% seen once. Trimming removed 7 bases at V and 5 bases at J, with 12 bases between. CDR1 is PRHDT, CDR2 FYEKMQ, per germline (reference sequence). The CDR3 has 13 amino acids. V and J are TRBV13 and TRBJ2-4; no firm D call. The sample comprised naive CD8+ T cells sorted from blood. This clonotype was obtained from a man aged 25-45 years in good health. The CDR3 sequence: CASTVGTENIQYF. CDR3 DNA: TGTGCCAGCACCGTCGGCACAGAAAACATTCAGTACTTC.